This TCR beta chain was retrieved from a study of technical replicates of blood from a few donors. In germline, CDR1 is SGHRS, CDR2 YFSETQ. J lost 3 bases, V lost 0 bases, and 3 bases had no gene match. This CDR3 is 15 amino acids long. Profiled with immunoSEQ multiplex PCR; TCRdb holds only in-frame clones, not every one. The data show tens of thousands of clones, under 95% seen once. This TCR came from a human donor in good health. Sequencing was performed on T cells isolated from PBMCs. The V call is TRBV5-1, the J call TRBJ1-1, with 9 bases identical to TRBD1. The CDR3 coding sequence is TGCGCCAGCAGCTTGGGGGGACAGGGACACACTGAAGCTTTCTTT. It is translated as CASSLGGQGHTEAFF.